A selection of T cell receptor beta chains follows, all from one sample in a study of TIL therapy for anti-PD-1-resistant metastatic lung cancer. The repertoire was sequenced with immunoSEQ multiplex PCR; TCRdb's copy has only in-frame clones and lacks some. In the table there are approximately 15,000 clones, about 83% of which are singletons. The material sequenced was blood, taken at baseline. These receptors all stem from a person between 25 and 79 years old with non-small cell lung cancer. CDR3s include the opening cysteine and the closing phenylalanine or tryptophan. A D gene is named only where the DNA matches it firmly. Not all rows give a size; the values are once, few, many and, for expanded clones, a class.

V: TRBV21-1; size: -; J: TRBJ2-1; D: -; DNA: TGTGCCAGCGGGCTAGCGGGAGTATACAATGAGCAGTTCTTC; CDR3: CASGLAGVYNEQFF
V: TRBV7-9; size: -; J: TRBJ1-2; D: -; DNA: TGTGCCAGCAGCTGGCCGGGACTCGACCTACTTAATGGCTACACCTTC; CDR3: CASSWPGLDLLNGYTF
V: TRBV18; size: -; J: TRBJ2-7; D: -; DNA: TGTGCCAGCTCACCAGCTGGGAGAGGCTACGAGCAGTACTTC; CDR3: CASSPAGRGYEQYF
V: TRBV4-1; size: -; J: TRBJ1-5; D: -; DNA: TGCGCCAGCAGCCAGAGTCAGGTACGGGGAGGAAGTCAGCCCCAGCATTTT; CDR3: CASSQSQVRGGSQPQHF
V: TRBV29-1; size: once; J: TRBJ1-3; D: TRBD1; DNA: TGCAGCGTTGAAGATCCCGGGGACAGCACCATATATTTT; CDR3: CSVEDPGDSTIYF
V: TRBV7-8; size: -; J: TRBJ2-5; D: TRBD1; DNA: TGTGCCAGCAGCTTTCGACAGGGGGGTACTCAAGAGACCCAGTACTTC; CDR3: CASSFRQGGTQETQYF
V: TRBV5-4; size: -; J: TRBJ2-5; D: -; DNA: TGTGCCAGCAGCTCCTACTGGGGGGCCCCCATAGCAGAGACCCAGTACTTC; CDR3: CASSSYWGAPIAETQYF
V: TRBV29-1; size: -; J: TRBJ2-3; D: TRBD1; DNA: TGCAGCGTCCCCGGACAGGGGGCTATGGGATATACGCAGTATTTT; CDR3: CSVPGQGAMGYTQYF
V: TRBV19; size: -; J: TRBJ2-2; D: TRBD2; DNA: TGTGCCAGTAGTACTTGGGGGGGTCGCGGTACCACCGGGGAGCTGTTTTTT; CDR3: CASSTWGGRGTTGELFF
V: TRBV4-1; size: few; J: TRBJ2-2; D: TRBD2; DNA: TGCGCCAGCAGCTCCCGGACTAGCGGGAGAGGAACCGGGGAGCTGTTTTTT; CDR3: CASSSRTSGRGTGELFF
V: TRBV11-1; size: few; J: TRBJ2-7; D: -; DNA: TGTGCCAGCAAGGCAGGTTTAAGCTCCTACGAGCAGTACTTC; CDR3: CASKAGLSSYEQYF
V: TRBV5-1; size: -; J: TRBJ2-5; D: -; DNA: TGCGCCAGCAGCTTGTATCCGGGACGCGTAGAGACCCAGTACTTC; CDR3: CASSLYPGRVETQYF
V: TRBV11-2; size: -; J: TRBJ2-1; D: TRBD1; DNA: TGTGCCAGCAGCCGAGTGGGGACAGGGACCAATGAGCAGTTCTTC; CDR3: CASSRVGTGTNEQFF
V: TRBV7-2; size: once; J: TRBJ2-5; D: -; DNA: TGTGCCAGCAGCTTGGCGGGGTACCAAGAGACCCAGTACTTC; CDR3: CASSLAGYQETQYF
V: TRBV2; size: once; J: TRBJ1-5; D: -; DNA: TGTGCCAGCAGCGGGCAGGTCGTAGGTCAGCCCCAGCATTTT; CDR3: CASSGQVVGQPQHF
V: TRBV9; size: -; J: TRBJ2-7; D: TRBD1; DNA: TGTGCCAGCAGCGTTCAGCAGGGGGCTGACTACGAGCAGTACTTC; CDR3: CASSVQQGADYEQYF
V: TRBV7-2; size: -; J: TRBJ1-3; D: TRBD1; DNA: TGTGCCAGCAGCTCGGACAGGGCAACTGGAAACACCATATATTTT; CDR3: CASSSDRATGNTIYF
V: TRBV10-3; size: -; J: TRBJ1-5; D: -; DNA: TGTGCCATCAGTGACCCCATGCAGCCCCAGCATTTT; CDR3: CAISDPMQPQHF
V: TRBV19; size: -; J: TRBJ2-1; D: TRBD2; DNA: TGTGCCAGTAGTATTGAGCTAGCGGGTGCCTACAATGAGCAGTTCTTC; CDR3: CASSIELAGAYNEQFF
V: TRBV2; size: few; J: TRBJ2-6; D: -; DNA: TGTGCCAGCAGTGGGGATCGGGCTGGGGCCAACGTCCTGACTTTC; CDR3: CASSGDRAGANVLTF
V: TRBV6-6; size: -; J: TRBJ2-1; D: -; DNA: TGTGCCAGCAGTTACTTGGGCAATGAGCAGTTCTTC; CDR3: CASSYLGNEQFF
V: TRBV12-5; size: -; J: TRBJ2-2; D: -; DNA: TGTGCTAGTGGTTTGGTGGGCAGGGGCCTCTTAACGAACACCGGGGAGCTGTTTTTT; CDR3: CASGLVGRGLLTNTGELFF